The 3 T cell receptor beta chains presented below share a single source sample, sequenced in a study of OX40 agonist ivuxolimab in advanced cancers. Assay used: immunoSEQ multiplex PCR; TCRdb lists only in-frame clones, some missing. Counted here are tens of thousands of clones, about 85% occurring once; the ten biggest clones make up over 4%. The specimen comprised CD4+ or CD8+ T cells sorted from blood, sampled in a trial of the OX40 agonist ivuxolimab. These receptors were taken from an adult with an advanced solid tumor such as melanoma, head and neck, liver or kidney cancer.

The chain couples TRBV7-7 to TRBJ2-1; D may be TRBD1 (6 bases). Looked up from germline, CDR1 is SSHAT and CDR2 is FNYEAQ (reference sequence). V lost 1 base to trimming and J lost 7 bases, with 11 bases between them. The CDR3 length is 14 residues. The CDR3 loop reads CASSLDQRGNEQFF. Written as DNA, the CDR3 is TGTGCCAGCAGCTTAGATCAGAGGGGGAATGAGCAGTTCTTC.

The chain uses TRBV5-8 and TRBJ1-5; 8 bases match TRBD1. The germline V gene encodes CDR1 SGHTS and CDR2 YDEGEE. V trimming: 0 bases; J trimming: 2 bases; junction bases outside the gene matches: 4. This CDR3 has 16 amino acids. The CDR3 sequence: CASSLGPTGGNQPQHF. Here the CDR3 DNA reads TGTGCCAGCAGCTTGGGACCGACAGGGGGCAATCAGCCCCAGCATTTT. The complete variable domain, with remaining parts taken from reference TRBV5-8 and TRBJ1-5, reads EAGVTQSPTHLIKTRGQQATLRCSPISGHTSVYWYQQALGLGLQFLLWYDEGEERNRGNFPPRFSGRQFPNYSSELNVNALELEDSALYLCASSLGPTGGNQPQHFGDGTRLSIL.

Concerning this clone itself: In the same sample, other DNA sequences code for this CDR3. The CDR3 loop is CASSLMTSGTGELFF. In DNA, the CDR3 is TGTGCCAGCAGCTTAATGACTAGCGGGACCGGGGAGCTGTTTTTT. The rearrangement uses TRBV7-2 and TRBJ2-2; 10 nucleotides agree with TRBD2. This CDR3 has 15 residues. Germline loops: CDR1 SGHTA, CDR2 FQGNSA. The ends lost 2 bases at V and 5 bases at J; junction bases unmatched: 2.